Each of the 13 T cell receptor beta chains below was sequenced from the same sample in a study of OX40 agonist ivuxolimab in advanced cancers. Sequencing was performed with immunoSEQ multiplex PCR; in TCRdb, only in-frame clones are kept and a portion is missing. Of some 40,000 clones listed, more than 80% were seen once; the top ten hold about 16%. The input for sequencing was CD4+ or CD8+ T cells sorted from blood, taken in a trial of the OX40 agonist ivuxolimab. Every receptor here comes from an adult with an advanced solid tumor such as melanoma, head and neck, liver or kidney cancer.

V gene TRBV27 combines with J gene TRBJ2-7; weak D call: TRBD2 (5 bases). Germline values: CDR1 MNHEY, CDR2 SMNVEV (reference sequence). V was pared by 5 bases and J by 6 bases, with 14 bases between. This CDR3 is built from 13 residues. The CDR3 DNA sequence: TGTGCCAGCAGTCTTAAGCGGCCTGCCGAGCAGTACTTC. This translates into CASSLKRPAEQYF.

V gene TRBV6-1 combines with J gene TRBJ1-1; weak D call: TRBD1 (5 bases). The CDR3 covers 12 residues. Germline V gives CDR1 MNHNS, CDR2 SASEGT. Trimming cost V 5 bases and J 5 bases, with 9 bases left between them. For the CDR3, the DNA is TGTGCCAGCAGTCCAGGGTATACTGAAGCTTTCTTT. Translated: CASSPGYTEAFF.

This chain links TRBV11-2 with TRBJ2-7; 9 bases agree with TRBD2. The germline V gene encodes CDR1 SGHAT and CDR2 FQNNGV. The CDR3 sequence is 19 residues long. V gave up 1 base and J gave up 2 bases; unmatched junction bases: 15. CDR3 sequence: CASSLALGSAGGPPYEQYF. CDR3 bases: TGTGCCAGCAGCTTAGCCCTAGGTTCGGCGGGGGGGCCACCCTACGAGCAGTACTTC.

This clone was detected once. The chain is built from TRBV7-2 and TRBJ1-1, with D uncertain. The CDR3 length is 13 residues. V was trimmed by 2 bases and J by 11 bases, leaving 15 bases between them. Germline CDR1 and CDR2: SGHTA and FQGNSA. The CDR3 region has the DNA TGTGCCAGCAGCTTAATTCTCCCTTACGGGGCTTTCTTT. It translates to CASSLILPYGAFF.

V gene TRBV15 combines with J gene TRBJ1-4, with D maybe TRBD1 (5 bases). CDR1 and CDR2 (germline): LNHNV, YYDKDF (reference sequence). V was clipped by 4 bases and J by 5 bases, with 14 bases between them. The CDR3 has 15 residues. CDR3 residues: CATSNPTAGNEKLFF. For the CDR3, the DNA is TGTGCCACCAGCAACCCGACAGCCGGAAATGAAAAACTGTTTTTT.

This sequence joins TRBV10-3 and TRBJ1-1; D is ambiguous. Trimming shortened V by 11 bases and J by 0 bases, and 7 bases separated the two germline ends. The CDR3 extends over 11 amino acids. Germline loops: CDR1 ENHRY, CDR2 SYGVKD. CDR3 coding DNA: TGTGCCGCCAAGATGAACACTGAAGCTTTCTTT. Its translation is CAAKMNTEAFF.

The rearrangement links TRBV19 to TRBJ1-5, with unresolved D. Between the trimmed V and J ends, which lost 4 bases and 3 bases, there was a span of 7 bases. Germline loops: CDR1 LNHDA, CDR2 SQIVND (reference sequence). This CDR3 region has 13 residues. CDR3 nucleotide sequence: TGTGCCAGTAGTACAGGCCCCAATCAGCCCCAGCATTTT. Translating it yields CASSTGPNQPQHF.

The chain carries TRBV6-1 and TRBJ2-1; D gene uncertain. Germline-derived CDR1 and CDR2 are MNHNS and SASEGT. Deletions cut 5 bases from V and 1 base from J, with 9 bases between. The CDR3 length is 14 residues. The CDR3 nucleotides are TGTGCCAGCAGTAGCAGGAGTTCCTACAATGAGCAGTTCTTC. It codes for CASSSRSSYNEQFF.

This clone was counted a single time. The rearrangement joins TRBV15 to TRBJ1-5; a possible D gene is TRBD1 (6 bases). Germline CDR1 LNHNV, CDR2 YYDKDF (reference sequence). V dropped 3 bases and J dropped 7 bases, with 16 bases sitting between them. The CDR3 covers 15 residues. CDR3 sequence: CATSRAPGGLQPQHF. The CDR3, as DNA: TGTGCCACCAGCAGGGCGCCTGGGGGGCTACAGCCCCAGCATTTT. The whole variable domain, filled in from reference TRBV15 and TRBJ1-5, reads DAMVIQNPRYQVTQFGKPVTLSCSQTLNHNVMYWYQQKSSQAPKLLFHYYDKDFNNEADTPDNFQSRRPNTSFCFLDIRSPGLGDTAMYLCATSRAPGGLQPQHFGDGTRLSIL.

This chain uses TRBV11-2 with TRBJ2-7, with D unresolved. Between the trimmed V and J ends, which lost 1 base and 3 bases, there was a span of 7 bases. From germline, CDR1 is SGHAT and CDR2 FQNNGV. This CDR3 contains 13 residues. CDR3 region: CASSLARNYEQYF. Written as DNA, the CDR3 is TGTGCCAGCAGCTTAGCCAGGAACTACGAGCAGTACTTC.

The gene calls are TRBV13 and TRBJ2-2; no reliable D call. Trimming shortened V by 8 bases and J by 7 bases, and 20 bases separated the two germline ends. Germline V gives CDR1 PRHDT, CDR2 FYEKMQ (reference sequence). The CDR3 contains 15 residues. The CDR3 loop is CASSLGLAFGGELFF. CDR3 DNA: TGTGCCAGCTCCCTTGGATTAGCTTTCGGCGGGGAGCTGTTTTTT.

The V and J genes are TRBV19 and TRBJ1-1; tentative D call: TRBD1 (5 bases). The length of the CDR3 is 15 residues. Per germline, CDR1 LNHDA and CDR2 SQIVND (reference sequence). Trimming cost V 10 bases and J 2 bases, with 20 bases left between them. CDR3 loop: CATRDWRGVNTEAFF. The CDR3 bases are TGTGCCACCCGGGACTGGCGGGGAGTTAACACTGAAGCTTTCTTT.

This clone was seen a few times. Other DNA sequences in this specimen translate into the identical CDR3. This chain links TRBV7-3 with TRBJ2-1; 9 nucleotides match TRBD2. Germline V gives CDR1 SGHTA, CDR2 FQGTGA. This CDR3 comprises 15 residues. V lost 5 bases to trimming and J lost 2 bases; unmatched junction nucleotides: 4. The CDR3 here is CASSLLAGAYNEQFF. The CDR3 DNA follows: TGTGCCAGCAGCCTATTAGCGGGGGCCTACAATGAGCAGTTCTTC.